This paragraph reports one T cell receptor (beta chain). This specimen comes from a study of blood T cell repertoires in COVID-19. Study information: Some COVID-19 samples were acute and others convalescent; all came from the United States, Italy and Spain. T cells, B-cell-depleted T cells, or PBMCs provided the cDNA or gDNA that served as material.

The repertoire was sequenced with immunoSEQ multiplex PCR; TCRdb's copy has only in-frame clones and lacks some. The sample shows hundreds of thousands of clones, just over 85% of them seen only once. V shed 5 bases and J shed 2 bases, with 14 bases lying between them. Germline V gene lookup returns CDR1 LNHNV and CDR2 YYDKDF (reference sequence). The CDR3 has 15 amino acids. Participant-reported clinical history was the basis for cohort assignment. Recovery meant two consecutive negative NP/OP PCR tests, professional clearance, or resolved symptoms. This rearrangement joins TRBV15 to TRBJ2-3; D might be TRBD2 (6 bases). The sequenced material came from PBMCs or T cells enriched from blood (not recorded which). The TCR originated in a man aged 25-45 years who had recovered from COVID-19. CDR3: CATSPPGGITDTQYF. The CDR3 nucleotides are TGTGCCACCAGCCCCCCGGGCGGGATCACAGATACGCAGTATTTT.